This entry describes one T cell receptor (beta chain). The target antigen is unknown. Thymus pieces cut out during corrective heart surgery were the tissue that was used. Samples came from healthy Finnish infants during open corrective cardiac surgery. The source of the sample is a study of human thymus T cells. Study conclusions and caveats: Thymic and blood repertoires seemed to favor certain V and J genes. What related research reported was that thymic repertoires overlapped highly among unrelated individuals.

Germline V lookup: CDR1 SGHVS, CDR2 FNYEAQ. Trimming took 7 bases from V and 1 from J, leaving 20 bases between them. The length of the CDR3 is 17 residues. Profiled with immunoSEQ multiplex PCR; TCRdb holds only in-frame clones, not every one. The sample includes about 130,000 clones, around 94% of them seen just once. The chain links TRBV7-6 to TRBJ2-1; tentatively, D is TRBD2 (6 bases). This sequence originates from a boy under two years old with a congenital heart defect but otherwise immunologically healthy. Specimen: thymus tissue. CDR3 protein: CASTRPPGTGSYNEQFF. The CDR3 coding sequence is TGTGCCAGCACCCGCCCCCCCGGGACTGGATCCTACAATGAGCAGTTCTTC.